The sequence of this T cell receptor (beta chain) was determined in a study of blood T cell repertoires in COVID-19 (dated by TCRdb to the early 2020s). With regard to the full study: Collaborator samples came from the United States, Italy and Spain and covered acute and convalescent phases of COVID-19. The prospective study material was composed of cDNA or gDNA derived from T cells, B-cell-depleted T cells, or PBMCs. Subjects who had been exposed to COVID-19, were actively infected with it, or had recovered from it provided the deeply sampled blood TCRbeta repertoires that made up the dataset. A freely available public database, intended as a resource for researchers studying the immune response to SARS-CoV-2, is where the repertoires were released. The samples were drawn from the first 160 participants of the ongoing ImmuneRACE study and from some 1,300 subjects provided by 6 global collaborators. The sample metadata nearly always contained a de-identified subject ID, COVID-19 status, age in years and sex. Where available, HLA class I and class II types were obtained from metadata supplied by the sample provider rather than from assay-based typing.

TCRbeta CDR3 regions were amplified from genomic DNA using the immunoSEQ Assay, a bias-controlled multiplex PCR. As for the original processing: The number of nucleated cells in each sample was estimated by amplification of reference gene primers within the assay. To quantify the absolute abundance of each unique TCRbeta CDR3 rearrangement, sequence reads were collapsed and filtered. For each sample, productive Simpson clonality was calculated as the square root of Simpson's diversity index over productive rearrangements. This immuneACCESS table, as held by TCRdb, lists in-frame sequences with V and J called but not all clones. Of the missing ones, under half trace to an unresolved V gene in checked studies; the others have no known cause. For V, J and clone size, that table is used; D and trimming come from the DNA. The sample profile shows about 110,000 clones; over 80% of them were found once. The top ten clonotypes cover about 4% of the sample.

As for this clone: Its antigen is currently not known. No much larger clone exists at a distance of one base, and base qualities are not known.

General findings and caveats noted by the study authors: Clinical and demographic metadata were provided uncurated, with the amount varying by source and participant.

The collaborating institutions used their own protocols to collect whole blood in K2EDTA tubes. For TCRbeta analysis, collaborators shipped samples as frozen whole blood, isolated PBMCs, or DNA extracted from either of those sample types. This receptor was taken from a woman aged 65 to 85 with acute or convalescent COVID-19. Material for sequencing was peripheral blood.

The nucleotide sequence reads TGCGCCAGCAAATCATCGGGACACACGAACACCGGGGAGCTGTTTTTT. This encodes CASKSSGHTNTGELFF. This chain is built from TRBV5-1 and TRBJ2-2; the D segment could be TRBD1, given 6 matching bases. V and J are truncated by 6 bases and 0 bases respectively, leaving an intervening sequence of 15 bases. From the germline V gene, CDR1 is SGHRS and CDR2 is YFSETQ. Inclusive of the bounding cysteine and phenylalanine, the CDR3 is 16 residues long. CDR3 DNA is the only sequence kept; it has 48 bases, read in frame from the first base.